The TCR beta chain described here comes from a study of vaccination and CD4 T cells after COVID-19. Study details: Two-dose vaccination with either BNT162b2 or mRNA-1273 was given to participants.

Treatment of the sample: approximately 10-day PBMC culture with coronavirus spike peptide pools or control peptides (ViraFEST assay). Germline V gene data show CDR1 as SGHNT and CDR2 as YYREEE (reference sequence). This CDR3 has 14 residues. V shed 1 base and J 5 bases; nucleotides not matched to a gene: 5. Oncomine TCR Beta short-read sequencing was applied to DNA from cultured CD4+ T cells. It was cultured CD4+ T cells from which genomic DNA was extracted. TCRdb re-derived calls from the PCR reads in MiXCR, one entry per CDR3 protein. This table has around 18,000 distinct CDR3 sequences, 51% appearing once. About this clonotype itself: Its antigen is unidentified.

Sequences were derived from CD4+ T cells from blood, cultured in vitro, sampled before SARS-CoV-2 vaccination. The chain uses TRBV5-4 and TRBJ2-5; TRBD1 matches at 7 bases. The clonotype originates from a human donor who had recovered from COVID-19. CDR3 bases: TGTGCCAGCAGCTTGAAGCAGGGGGATGAGACCCAGTACTTC. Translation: CASSLKQGDETQYF.